The source of this T cell receptor (beta chain) is a study of T cell responses to AZD1222 COVID-19 vaccine (dated by TCRdb to 2020 to 2022). Some background on the complete study: A total of approximately 240 trial participants underwent TCR sequencing, of whom 207 received two doses of AZD1222 and around 26 received two doses of the MenACWY control vaccine. Trial participants were enrolled by age into 18-55, 56-69 and 70-plus year subgroups, with 148, 28 and 57 TCR-sequenced participants respectively.

Findings and caveats that apply to the study as a whole: Because no day 14 peak-response samples were available, the repertoires could be characterized only after the peak T cell response. A significant rise in spike-specific TCR breadth and depth was observed after two AZD1222 doses relative to day 0 and relative to MenACWY recipients. Most participants were white British and females outnumbered males, and the authors suggested that clonal diversity may have been underestimated. Vaccine-associated CD4 TCRs spanned the whole spike protein, with dominant responses in regions 160-218 and 743-854. In the small 56-69-year group, the increase in depth fell short of significance, most likely because of low power. Conclusions about previously exposed vaccinees were limited because only a handful of AZD1222 recipients were SARS-CoV-2 seropositive at baseline. Epitopes outside the regions mutated in the B.1.351 and B.1.1.7 variants were reportedly recognized by nearly half of the unique spike-specific TCRs.

Read against the paper, the sample's time point label means: baseline before first vaccination. The treatment or condition label on this specimen signifies: meningococcal conjugate vaccine given as trial control. Vaccinee samples came from UK trials COV001 and COV002, including a single-blind randomized controlled phase 2/3 trial of AZD1222 (ChAdOx1 nCoV-19) in healthy adults. For TCRbeta chain sequencing, PBMC samples from trial participants were taken at day 0 and at day 28 after the second dose. Regarding this clone: The antigen it binds to is not known. The record has no base qualities; no much larger clone is one base away.

V is cut by 0 bases and J by 6 bases, and the space between the germline ends is 6 bases. CDR1 GTSNPN and CDR2 SVGIG are derived from the germline V gene (reference sequence). From cysteine to phenylalanine, the CDR3 is 12 amino acids long. Here the CDR3 DNA is all that survives: 36 bases in frame from base 1. The CDR3 regions of human TCRbeta chains were analyzed by immunosequencing. The source study handled its data this way. Repertoire TCRs were matched against a reference library of SARS-CoV-2-specific TCRs generated with the MIRA antigen-specificity platform. Breadth was defined as the fraction of unique TCRs that were SARS-CoV-2-associated. Depth was defined as the fraction of total T cells that were SARS-CoV-2-associated. Each spike-specific TCR was assigned to its reactive spike region and to a CD4 or CD8 class using the MIRA data. Log10-transformed breadth and depth values were compared by one-way ANOVA with Sidak's multiple comparisons tests. Sourced from immuneACCESS, this table was stored by TCRdb with only in-frame sequences that have V and J called. A share of the clones is absent; for the studies checked, an unresolved V gene accounts for under half, and the remainder has no known explanation. V and J calls plus clone size are reproduced from that table; the DNA served to infer D and trimming. The sample contains 200,000 to 250,000 clones, approximately 94% of them found a single time. Of the sample, over 0.95% falls within the top ten clones.

The sample consisted of peripheral blood, taken on day 0 of MenACWY control vaccination. This chain joins TRBV30 to TRBJ1-5; the D gene lacks a confident call. The sequence was obtained from an adult in good health. DNA sequence: TGTGCCTGGAGTGTACAAGGTCAGCCCCAGCATTTT. Translation gives CAWSVQGQPQHF.